These T cell receptor beta chains were read from a single sample in a study of regulatory T cells in long-lasting Graves disease. Each CDR3 protein gets one entry after TCRdb re-called the multiplex PCR reads with MiXCR. The data contain some 470,000 distinct CDR3 sequences, 20% to 25% of them seen just once; the ten biggest clones take up about 7%. The sample consisted of peripheral blood mononuclear cells (PBMCs), taken when the disease was refractory, from a patient treated with antithyroid drugs. Source of these receptors: a female donor with Graves disease. Both conserved end residues are part of each CDR3. The D gene is left open where the match is weak. Clone size is stated in some rows and not others, as once, few, many or a class when expanded.

- many TRBJ1-2 TRBV12-3/TRBV12-4 TGTGCCAGCAGTGCACCGGGAGAAAACTATGGCTACACCTTC CASSAPGENYGYTF
TRBD1 many TRBJ2-7 TRBV2 TGTGCCAGAGCTCCGGGACAGGGAAGCGAGCAGTACTTC CARAPGQGSEQYF
- many TRBJ2-7 TRBV7-2 TGTGCCAGCAGCTTAGGGATGTACGAGCAGTACTTC CASSLGMYEQYF
TRBD1 many TRBJ1-4 TRBV10-3 TGTGCCATCAGTGAGTCGGGACAGTCCCATGAAAAACTGTTTTTT CAISESGQSHEKLFF
- many TRBJ1-4 TRBV11-2 TGTGCCAGCAGCTCGCCCAAAAACGGAAAACTGTTTTTT CASSSPKNGKLFF
- few TRBJ2-2 TRBV19 TGTGCCAGTCTTGACAGTCCGAACACCGGGGAGCTGTTTTTT CASLDSPNTGELFF
TRBD1 few TRBJ1-5 TRBV19 TGTGCCAGTAGTTCCCTGGACAGGGGGACCCCCGAGCCCCAGCATTTT CASSSLDRGTPEPQHF
TRBD1 - TRBJ2-1 TRBV2 TGTGCCAGCAGGCAGGACAGGGGTTCCTACAATGAGCAGTTCTTC CASRQDRGSYNEQFF
TRBD1 few TRBJ2-2 TRBV29-1 TGCAGCGTAGCCGGCAGGGGGCGCACCGGGGAGCTGTTTTTT CSVAGRGRTGELFF
- - TRBJ1-2 TRBV4-1 TGCGCCAGCAGCCAAGCACTCTCCGAGGTACCCTATGGCTACACCTTC CASSQALSEVPYGYTF
- - TRBJ2-7 TRBV6-1 TGTGCCAGCACCTACGGAGATATCGGCGAGCAGTACTTC CASTYGDIGEQYF
- many TRBJ2-6 TRBV2 TGTGCCAGCAGTTATCAGGGCAGCCCTGGGGCCAACGTCCTGACTTTC CASSYQGSPGANVLTF
TRBD1 many TRBJ1-2 TRBV20-1 TGCAGTGCTCGGGACAGGGGGCGAATCGATGGCTACACCTTC CSARDRGRIDGYTF
- many TRBJ1-1 TRBV5-1 TGCGCCAGCAGCTTTTTGAAACCGGACGGTGAAGCTTTCTTT CASSFLKPDGEAFF
- many TRBJ1-4 TRBV2 TGTGCCAGCAGTGAATCGGGGGGTGCAACTAATGAAAAACTGTTTTTT CASSESGGATNEKLFF
TRBD2 - TRBJ2-3 TRBV28 TGTGCCAGCAGTTTAGACGGGACTAGCGGGAGGTCTAGTACAGATACGCAGTATTTT CASSLDGTSGRSSTDTQYF
TRBD2 many TRBJ2-5 TRBV29-1 TGCAGCGTTGAAGATCTAGTGACTAGCGGGAGTCGAGAGACCCAGTACTTC CSVEDLVTSGSRETQYF
TRBD1 few TRBJ2-4 TRBV7-9 TGTGCCAGCAGTGATCCACAGGGGCCCAAAAACATTCAGTACTTC CASSDPQGPKNIQYF
- many TRBJ1-2 TRBV5-1 TGCGCCAGCAGCTTGGCAGGGGTGGACGGTGGCTACACCTTC CASSLAGVDGGYTF
TRBD1 many TRBJ1-2 TRBV10-3 TGTGCCATCAGTGAGCCGGGACAGGGGGCGGAAGGCTACACCTTC CAISEPGQGAEGYTF
TRBD2 - TRBJ2-5 TRBV5-5 TGTGCCAGCAGCCCTACTAGCGGGTACTTCCAAGAGACCCAGTACTTC CASSPTSGYFQETQYF
TRBD1 - TRBJ1-2 TRBV6-5 TGTGCCAGCAGTTACTCGGGGACAGTCAACTATGGCTACACCTTC CASSYSGTVNYGYTF
TRBD1 - TRBJ1-6 TRBV6-5 TGTGCCAGCAGTTACAGGGACAGGGGTAATCCACCCCTCCACTTT CASSYRDRGNPPLHF
TRBD1 many TRBJ1-5 TRBV29-1 TGCAGCGTTGGGACAGGTAATCAGCCCCAGCATTTT CSVGTGNQPQHF
TRBD1 many TRBJ1-2 TRBV28 TGTGCCAGCAGTTTTGGCAGGGACAGCTACTATGGCTACACCTTC CASSFGRDSYYGYTF
TRBD1 - TRBJ1-1 TRBV7-2 TGTGCCAGCAGCGGCAGGGGGTACAACACTGAAGCTTTCTTT CASSGRGYNTEAFF